This T cell receptor (beta chain) is from a study of cytomegalovirus exposure and HLA in healthy donors. Across the study: Within the Caucasian-associated ancestry cluster were about 81% of the 300 to 450 genotyped donors.

Germline V gene lookup returns CDR1 MGHRA and CDR2 YSYEKL. The CDR3 consists of 17 residues. After removal of 1 base from V and 4 bases from J, the junction contained 11 bases not matched to a gene. The count of this clone is one. Its antigen remains unknown. PCR involved 60 Vbeta and 13 Jbeta primers. Sequencing was performed with immunoSEQ multiplex PCR; in TCRdb, only in-frame clones are kept and a portion is missing. The profile shows 60,000 to 70,000 clones, around 80% of them singletons. General study results and limits: Clonal expansion, a later analysis showed, was greater in HLA-associated TCR beta chains than in equally common others. The study carried out a later analysis of TCR beta sequences. It associated about 15,000 of them with specific HLA alleles at a false discovery rate of 0.05. Productive rates of about 90% or about 30% were seen for most TCR beta V segments in an earlier analysis.

This chain connects TRBV4-1 to TRBJ1-2; 8 positions match TRBD1. The sequence came from a man aged 40-55 years in good health and CMV-seronegative. Sequencing was done on a sample of PBMCs. The CDR3: CASSQAFTGQDFYGYTF. As DNA, the CDR3 is TGCGCCAGCAGCCAAGCTTTTACGGGACAGGACTTCTATGGCTACACCTTC.